This is a list of T cell receptor beta chains from one sample in a study of blood T cell repertoires in COVID-19. Method: immunoSEQ multiplex PCR; TCRdb's copy keeps in-frame clones and lacks some. The table shows about 110,000 clones, with 85% occurring only once. Sequencing was done on a sample of peripheral blood. The receptors come from a man aged 35 to 55 with acute or convalescent COVID-19. The CDR3 runs from the conserved cysteine through the conserved F or W. The order of the fields is clone size, D gene, J gene, V gene, CDR3 protein, CDR3 DNA. D genes are given only for firm matches. A row's size may be missing; if present it is once, few, many or a size class.

size: NA; D: TRBD2; J: TRBJ2-7; V: TRBV19; CDR3: CASSPGTSGTYEQYF; DNA: TGTGCCAGTAGTCCCGGGACTAGCGGTACCTACGAGCAGTACTTC
size: NA; D: TRBD2; J: TRBJ2-1; V: TRBV10-3; CDR3: CAIRPTSGGPLNEQFF; DNA: TGTGCCATCAGGCCCACTAGCGGGGGGCCGTTAAATGAGCAGTTCTTC
size: NA; D: NA; J: TRBJ1-5; V: TRBV20-1; CDR3: CSAGGTADSNQPQHF; DNA: TGCAGTGCTGGTGGTACAGCCGATAGCAATCAGCCCCAGCATTTT
size: once; D: TRBD2; J: TRBJ2-1; V: TRBV7-3; CDR3: CASSPGLAEYNEQFF; DNA: TGTGCCAGCAGCCCCGGACTAGCGGAATACAATGAGCAGTTCTTC
size: NA; D: NA; J: TRBJ2-7; V: TRBV11-3; CDR3: CASSLDGPGKGEQYF; DNA: TGTGCCAGCAGCTTAGATGGGCCAGGGAAAGGCGAGCAGTACTTC
size: NA; D: TRBD1; J: TRBJ1-1; V: TRBV5-1; CDR3: CASSLGQGSNTEAFF; DNA: TGCGCCAGCAGCTTAGGACAGGGGTCGAACACTGAAGCTTTCTTT
size: NA; D: TRBD1; J: TRBJ2-7; V: TRBV7-2; CDR3: CASSLATGGEQYF; DNA: TGTGCCAGCAGCTTAGCGACAGGGGGCGAGCAGTACTTC
size: NA; D: NA; J: TRBJ2-7; V: TRBV7-9; CDR3: CASSLGPVYEQYF; DNA: TGTGCCAGCAGCTTAGGTCCGGTCTACGAGCAGTACTTC
size: NA; D: NA; J: TRBJ1-2; V: TRBV5-1; CDR3: CASSHGTSDSGYTF; DNA: TGCGCCAGCAGCCACGGGACTTCGGACTCCGGCTACACCTTC
size: NA; D: TRBD1; J: TRBJ2-3; V: TRBV4-2; CDR3: CASSKHGTGGGTDTQYF; DNA: TGTGCCAGCAGCAAACACGGAACAGGGGGAGGCACAGATACGCAGTATTTT